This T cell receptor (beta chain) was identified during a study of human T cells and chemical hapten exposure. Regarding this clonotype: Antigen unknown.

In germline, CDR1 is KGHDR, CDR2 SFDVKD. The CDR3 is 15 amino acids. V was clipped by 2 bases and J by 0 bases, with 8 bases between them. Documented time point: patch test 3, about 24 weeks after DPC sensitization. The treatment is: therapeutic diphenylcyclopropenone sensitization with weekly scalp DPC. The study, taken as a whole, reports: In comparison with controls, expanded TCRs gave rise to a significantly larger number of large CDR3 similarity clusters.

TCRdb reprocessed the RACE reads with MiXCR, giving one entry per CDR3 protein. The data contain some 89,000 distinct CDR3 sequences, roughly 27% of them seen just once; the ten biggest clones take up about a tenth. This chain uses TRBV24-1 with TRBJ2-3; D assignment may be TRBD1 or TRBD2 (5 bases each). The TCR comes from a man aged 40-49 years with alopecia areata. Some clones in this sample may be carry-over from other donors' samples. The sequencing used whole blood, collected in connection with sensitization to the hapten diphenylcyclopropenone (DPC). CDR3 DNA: TGTGCCACCAGTGATTGGGACCCCAGCACAGATACGCAGTATTTT. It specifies CATSDWDPSTDTQYF.